This TCR beta chain came from a study of CD8+ T cells in alopecia areata. Turning to the study itself: Oral tofacitinib, 5 to 10 mg twice daily, was given in an open-label trial. Study-wide findings and caveats: Researchers reported that TCR sharing among patients proved less clear than in mice, possibly HLA-linked.

The investigators collected lesional scalp punch biopsies and peripheral blood from alopecia areata patients. The researchers isolated CD4+ and CD8+ T cells from PBMCs by sorting. Note on this clone: Its antigen is unknown.

Reverse transcription of extracted RNA yielded cDNA, which provided the sequencing template. Data came from immunoSEQ multiplex PCR; TCRdb stores just in-frame clones and leaves some out. The repertoire holds some 170,000 clones, 67% seen once, with about 10% in the top ten. The sequence was obtained from a human donor with alopecia areata. The sample consisted of CD8+ T cells sorted from blood, taken at week 0.

The CDR3 DNA is TGTGCCAGCAGCGTCTCCAACACTGAAGCTTTCTTT. Protein product: CASSVSNTEAFF. V usage is TRBV9 and J usage is TRBJ1-1; D remains unclear. CDR1 is SGDLS and CDR2 is YYNGEE in the germline V gene. V lost 2 bases and J lost 2, with 4 bases in between. This CDR3 has 12 amino acids.